These 31 T cell receptor beta chains share one sample of origin, sequenced in a study of Siglec-9 on CD8 T cells in melanoma. Using immunoSEQ multiplex PCR, the repertoire was profiled, and TCRdb retains in-frame clones only, with some absent. The sample gives about 36,000 clones, about four fifths of which show up once; less than 2% is in the top ten. Material for sequencing was Siglec-9- CD8+ T cells sorted from blood. Every receptor here comes from a human donor in good health.

The rearrangement links TRBV4-1 to TRBJ1-1; no clear D gene. Deletions cut 1 base from V and 4 bases from J, with 19 bases between. Germline assignment: CDR1 MGHRA and CDR2 YSYEKL. The CDR3 extends over 17 amino acids. The CDR3, as DNA: TGCGCCAGCAGCCAAGTTTTGCCTTTAATCCGGGGCACTGAAGCTTTCTTT. Translating gives CASSQVLPLIRGTEAFF.

This clone appeared once. DNA for the CDR3: TGTGCCAGTAGTACCGGGGGCCCGAACACCGGGGAGCTGTTTTTT. Encoded protein: CASSTGGPNTGELFF. The V call is TRBV19, the J call TRBJ2-2; D may match TRBD1 or TRBD2 (6 bases each). There are 15 residues in the CDR3. Germline-derived CDR1 and CDR2 are LNHDA and SQIVND (reference sequence). V was clipped by 4 bases and J by 0 bases, with 9 bases between them.

This clone showed up just once. The chain employs TRBV9 and TRBJ1-1, with no clear D. Trimming removed 4 bases at V and 8 bases at J, with 12 bases between. CDR3 size: 12 residues. Germline CDR1 SGDLS, CDR2 YYNGEE. The DNA for the CDR3 is TGTGCCAGCAGCCCCAACGGGCCCGAAGCTTTCTTT. Residues: CASSPNGPEAFF.

The chain is built from TRBV5-4 and TRBJ2-1; the match to TRBD2 covers 8 bases. Per the germline V gene, CDR1 is SGHNT and CDR2 is YYREEE (reference sequence). The CDR3 sequence is 16 residues long. The trim removed 4 bases at V and 8 bases at J, leaving 14 bases unmatched. CDR3 amino acids: CASSHPGLERGDEQFF. The DNA for the CDR3 is TGTGCCAGCAGCCATCCGGGACTAGAGCGTGGGGATGAGCAGTTCTTC.

The chain joins TRBV6-1 to TRBJ1-3; tentatively, D is TRBD1 (5 bases). The CDR3 contains 14 residues. Trimming cost V 2 bases and J 7 bases, with 12 bases left between them. CDR1 and CDR2 from the germline V gene are MNHNS and SASEGT. CDR3 nucleotides: TGTGCCAGCAGTGAATTCGGACATATGAACACCATATATTTT. Translating gives CASSEFGHMNTIYF.

This chain links TRBV7-3 with TRBJ2-7; D may be TRBD2 (5 bases). Germline V lookup: CDR1 SGHTA, CDR2 FQGTGA. CDR3 length: 13 residues. V shed 5 bases and J shed 0 bases, with 8 bases lying between them. Here the CDR3 reads CASSPSGSYEQYF. The CDR3 DNA reads as TGTGCCAGCAGCCCCAGCGGCTCCTACGAGCAGTACTTC.

This chain connects TRBV7-6 to TRBJ2-3, with 7 bases aligning to TRBD2. The V gene's germline CDR1 is SGHVS and CDR2 FNYEAQ. The V segment lost 3 bases and the J segment 3 bases; nucleotides outside the gene matches: 3. CDR3 length equals 14 residues. The CDR3 loop is CASSFGGETDTQYF. Here the CDR3 DNA reads TGTGCCAGCAGCTTTGGGGGGGAGACAGATACGCAGTATTTT.

This sequence joins TRBV27 and TRBJ1-1; tentatively, D is TRBD1 (5 bases). The CDR3 extends over 14 amino acids. V was pared by 4 bases and J by 3 bases, with 12 bases between. From germline, CDR1 is MNHEY and CDR2 SMNVEV (reference sequence). The CDR3 loop is CASSYQGLHTEAFF. The CDR3 DNA follows: TGTGCCAGCAGTTATCAGGGTTTGCACACTGAAGCTTTCTTT.

Only one count was recorded for this clone. The chain couples TRBV2 to TRBJ2-7; D tentatively reads TRBD1 or TRBD2 (5 bases each). The CDR3 runs 15 residues. Germline loops: CDR1 SNHLY, CDR2 FYNNEI. V gave up 6 bases and J gave up 2 bases, with 17 bases separating them. The CDR3 sequence: CASRDGTYNPYEQYF. The CDR3 nucleotides are TGTGCCAGCAGGGACGGGACGTATAATCCCTACGAGCAGTACTTC. Full variable domain (missing parts from reference TRBV2 and TRBJ2-7): EPEVTQTPSHQVTQMGQEVILRCVPISNHLYFYWYRQILGQKVEFLVSFYNNEISEKSEIFDDQFSVERPDGSNFTLKIRSTKLEDSAMYFCASRDGTYNPYEQYFGPGTRLTVT.

This clone was found a few times. The rearrangement joins TRBV27 to TRBJ1-1; D is uncertain. Germline V gene lookup returns CDR1 MNHEY and CDR2 SMNVEV (reference sequence). The CDR3 is made up of 14 amino acids. The V and J ends lost 5 bases and 0 bases respectively, with 10 bases between them. Here the CDR3 reads CASSILGMNTEAFF. The CDR3 nucleotides read TGTGCCAGCAGTATATTGGGGATGAACACTGAAGCTTTCTTT.

CDR3 nucleotides: TGTGCCAGCAGCTCGATGCTAGTGTCTGAGCAGTACTTC. Protein sequence: CASSSMLVSEQYF. The chain combines TRBV11-2 with TRBJ2-7, with D hard to call. Trimming shortened V by 4 bases and J by 7 bases, and 14 bases separated the two germline ends. This CDR3 comprises 13 residues. Germline V gene data show CDR1 as SGHAT and CDR2 as FQNNGV.

This clone turned up a few times. V gene TRBV28 combines with J gene TRBJ1-1, with D possibly matching TRBD1 (5 bases). This CDR3 is built from 14 residues. Trimming shortened V by 7 bases and J by 0 bases, and 12 bases separated the two germline ends. The germline V gene encodes CDR1 MDHEN and CDR2 SYDVKM. The CDR3 region has the DNA TGTGCCAGCACCAAGGACACGATGAACACTGAAGCTTTCTTT. As protein: CASTKDTMNTEAFF.

The chain couples TRBV7-9 to TRBJ1-2; D not resolved. Germline V lookup: CDR1 SEHNR, CDR2 FQNEAQ (reference sequence). Trimming pared 5 bases from V and 6 bases from J, leaving 10 bases between. The CDR3 is 12 residues long. CDR3 nucleotide sequence: TGTGCCAGCAGCCACTCTGGGGATGGCTACACCTTC. It translates to CASSHSGDGYTF.

The count of this clone is one. The chain has TRBV15 and TRBJ2-2, with 8 positions matching TRBD1. With V trimmed by 5 bases and J by 6 bases, 8 bases remained unmatched. This CDR3 has 15 amino acids. Germline assignment: CDR1 LNHNV and CDR2 YYDKDF (reference sequence). Written as DNA, the CDR3 is TGTGCCACCAGCTGGGGGACAGGTGCGGCCGGGGAGCTGTTTTTT. Translated: CATSWGTGAAGELFF. The whole variable domain, filled in from reference TRBV15 and TRBJ2-2, reads DAMVIQNPRYQVTQFGKPVTLSCSQTLNHNVMYWYQQKSSQAPKLLFHYYDKDFNNEADTPDNFQSRRPNTSFCFLDIRSPGLGDTAMYLCATSWGTGAAGELFFGEGSRLTVL.

The chain uses TRBV6-1 and TRBJ2-7; D not resolved. This CDR3 spans 13 amino acids. Trimming removed 4 bases at V and 6 bases at J, with 13 bases between. CDR1 MNHNS and CDR2 SASEGT come from the germline V gene. Here the CDR3 reads CASSGGQGPEQYF. The DNA of the CDR3 is TGTGCCAGCAGTGGGGGTCAAGGGCCCGAGCAGTACTTC.

The V gene is TRBV11-2, the J gene TRBJ2-5; 13 nucleotides agree with TRBD2. The CDR3 has 16 amino acids. Unmatched junction bases numbered 5, after V lost 6 bases and J lost 1 base. The germline V gene has CDR1 SGHAT and CDR2 FQNNGV. The CDR3 DNA reads as TGTGCCAGCAGTTGGACTAGCGGGGGCTTCCAAGAGACCCAGTACTTC. It encodes CASSWTSGGFQETQYF. Complete variable domain (other parts from reference TRBV11-2 and TRBJ2-5): EAGVAQSPRYKIIEKRQSVAFWCNPISGHATLYWYQQILGQGPKLLIQFQNNGVVDDSQLPKDRFSAERLKGVDSTLKIQPAKLEDSAVYLCASSWTSGGFQETQYFGPGTRLLVL.

This clone was observed a few times. The V and J genes are TRBV28 and TRBJ2-1; 7 bases align to TRBD2. With 3 bases clipped from V and 5 bases from J, the junction kept 4 bases outside the gene matches. The CDR3 extends over 14 amino acids. Germline loops: CDR1 MDHEN, CDR2 SYDVKM. As DNA, the CDR3 is TGTGCCAGCAGTTTGCCCGGGACTAACAATGAGCAGTTCTTC. Protein sequence: CASSLPGTNNEQFF.

The rearrangement uses TRBV27 and TRBJ1-2; 7 bases agree with TRBD1. V gave up 5 bases and J gave up 8 bases; unmatched junction bases: 14. Germline values: CDR1 MNHEY, CDR2 SMNVEV (reference sequence). The CDR3 runs 15 residues. Here the CDR3 reads CASSVYRGGVEGYTF. CDR3 DNA sequence: TGTGCCAGCAGTGTCTACAGGGGAGGGGTTGAAGGCTACACCTTC.

This rearrangement joins TRBV5-5 to TRBJ1-2; 8 bases align to TRBD1. Trimming took 4 bases from V and 3 from J; bases not matched to a gene: 5. The CDR3 is 14 amino acids. CDR1 and CDR2 from the germline V gene are SGHKS and YYEKEE (reference sequence). The CDR3 bases are TGTGCCAGCAGCCTATCAGGGGGCCACTATGGCTACACCTTC. Protein: CASSLSGGHYGYTF.

V and J are TRBV4-2 and TRBJ1-1; 9 nucleotides align to TRBD1. The J segment lost 5 bases and the V segment lost 1 base, leaving 23 bases of the junction unmatched. Germline CDR1 and CDR2: LGHNA and YNFKEQ. CDR3 length: 21 amino acids. CDR3 sequence (DNA): TGTGCCAGCAGCCAAGTCCCGTCGGTTGTCGGGGACAGGGATCAGGATACTGAAGCTTTCTTT. Translation: CASSQVPSVVGDRDQDTEAFF.

V and J are TRBV7-9 and TRBJ1-2, with D possibly matching TRBD1 (6 bases). Germline lookup yields CDR1 SEHNR and CDR2 FQNEAQ (reference sequence). Trimming shortened V by 5 bases and J by 5 bases, and 12 bases separated the two germline ends. CDR3 length: 13 residues. The DNA of the CDR3 is TGTGCCAGCAGCCTCCGGGACACATATGGCTACACCTTC. This gives the protein CASSLRDTYGYTF.

The chain couples TRBV5-8 to TRBJ1-1; D not certain. The CDR3 spans 11 residues. Per the germline V gene, CDR1 is SGHTS and CDR2 is YDEGEE. The ends were cut back, 0 bases at V and 4 bases at J, with 1 base in the middle. CDR3: CASSLVTEAFF. The CDR3 DNA reads as TGTGCCAGCAGCTTGGTCACTGAAGCTTTCTTT.

This clone was counted a few times. V is TRBV11-2 and J is TRBJ1-1; TRBD1 is a possible D gene (5 bases). The CDR3 is made up of 17 amino acids. The V end lost 3 bases, the J end lost 0 bases, and 17 bases lay between the germline ends. The germline V gene encodes CDR1 SGHAT and CDR2 FQNNGV. The chain's CDR3 is CASSFTQTEWMNTEAFF. The CDR3 DNA reads as TGTGCCAGCAGCTTTACTCAGACAGAATGGATGAACACTGAAGCTTTCTTT.

This clone was seen a few times. V usage is TRBV25-1 and J usage is TRBJ1-1; D is unclear. Germline CDR1 and CDR2: MGHDK and SYGVNS. The CDR3 has 13 residues. Trimming removed 2 bases from V and 6 bases from J, with 10 bases in between. The CDR3 DNA reads TGTGCCAGCAGTGAACGAGACCAACCTGAAGCTTTCTTT. Encoded protein: CASSERDQPEAFF.

This chain links TRBV9 with TRBJ1-1, with D possibly matching TRBD1 (6 bases). Per germline, CDR1 SGDLS and CDR2 YYNGEE. V dropped 3 bases and J dropped 3 bases, with 12 bases sitting between them. CDR3 length: 14 amino acids. DNA for the CDR3: TGTGCCAGCAGCGAGACTACAGGGTACACTGAAGCTTTCTTT. Translation gives CASSETTGYTEAFF. Combining the CDR3 with reference TRBV9 and TRBJ1-1 gives the whole variable domain DSGVTQTPKHLITATGQRVTLRCSPRSGDLSVYWYQQSLDQGLQFLIQYYNGEERAKGNILERFSAQQFPDLHSELNLSSLELGDSALYFCASSETTGYTEAFFGQGTRLTVV.

The chain employs TRBV7-6 and TRBJ2-5; possibly TRBD1 for D (6 bases). The CDR3 consists of 13 residues. Trimming took 6 bases from V and 0 from J, leaving 8 bases between them. CDR1 and CDR2 from the germline V gene are SGHVS and FNYEAQ. CDR3 sequence (DNA): TGTGCCAGCAGTACAGGGAACCAAGAGACCCAGTACTTC. This encodes CASSTGNQETQYF. Drawing the rest from reference TRBV7-6 and TRBJ2-5, the complete variable domain is GAGVSQSPRYKVTKRGQDVALRCDPISGHVSLYWYRQALGQGPEFLTYFNYEAQQDKSGLPNDRFSAERPEGSISTLTIQRTEQRDSAMYRCASSTGNQETQYFGPGTRLLVL.

The chain has TRBV13 and TRBJ2-7; D is tentatively TRBD1 or TRBD2 (7 bases each). V was clipped by 5 bases and J by 3 bases, with 14 bases between them. The CDR3 runs 14 residues. Germline assignment: CDR1 PRHDT and CDR2 FYEKMQ (reference sequence). The CDR3 is CASSGRDSIYEQYF. The CDR3 DNA sequence: TGTGCCAGCAGCGGGAGGGACAGCATCTACGAGCAGTACTTC.

The chain couples TRBV7-2 to TRBJ2-1; 9 bases fit TRBD2. After removal of 10 bases from V and 7 bases from J, the junction contained 11 bases not matched to a gene. CDR1 is SGHTA, CDR2 FQGNSA, per germline. The CDR3 totals 14 residues. The CDR3 sequence: CATTGITSGNEQFF. The CDR3 nucleotides are TGTGCCACAACGGGTATCACTAGCGGGAATGAGCAGTTCTTC.

The table lists this clone with a few counts. CDR3 loop: CASSQGYSNQPQHF. The CDR3 nucleotides are TGCGCCAGCAGCCAAGGGTATAGCAATCAGCCCCAGCATTTT. The chain joins TRBV4-1 to TRBJ1-5; no definite D call. The CDR3 length is 14 residues. CDR1 and CDR2 (germline): MGHRA, YSYEKL. Trimming removed 1 base from V and 0 bases from J, with 4 bases in between.

This chain connects TRBV11-2 to TRBJ1-1; a possible D gene is TRBD1 (6 bases). CDR1 is SGHAT and CDR2 is FQNNGV in the germline V gene. Trimming stripped 6 bases from V and 1 base from J, with 18 bases between. This CDR3 is 16 amino acids long. The CDR3 is CASRLYGVTGNTEAFF. CDR3 nucleotides: TGTGCCAGCAGGCTTTATGGCGTGACAGGGAACACTGAAGCTTTCTTT.

This rearrangement joins TRBV6-6 to TRBJ2-3, with D possibly being TRBD2 (5 bases). The V end lost 0 bases, the J end lost 5 bases, and 12 bases lay between the germline ends. The V gene's germline CDR1 is MNHNY and CDR2 SVGAGI (reference sequence). The CDR3 covers 15 residues. The CDR3 spells CASSYSNLEGDTQYF. The DNA for the CDR3 is TGTGCCAGCAGTTACTCGAATCTCGAGGGAGATACGCAGTATTTT.